The entry below gives a single T cell receptor (beta chain) sequence along with its context. Its antigen remains unidentified. No per-base quality is available; no much larger clone lies one base away. The data were obtained in a study of shared clonotypes between healthy human individuals (dated by TCRdb to the early 2020s). About the full investigation: A couple of women and three men aged 18 to 49 years were included in the cohort. Leukapheresis yielded between about 0.85 and 10 billion PBMCs per donor. Per donor, three plates each were used for CD4 naive and CD4 memory, two for CD8 naive, and one for CD8 memory. The study deeply sequenced blood TCR repertoires of about 5 healthy adults to estimate repertoire size and the extent of clonotype sharing between individuals. To increase sequencing depth and limit assay-specific biases, different laboratories used diverse techniques to prepare libraries and sequence TCR repertoires.

V sheds 8 bases and J sheds 5 bases, leaving 27 bases between their ends. CDR1 and CDR2 were assigned from the germline V gene (reference sequence) as SEHNR and FQNEAQ. The CDR3 has 17 amino acids, counting the end cysteine and phenylalanine. CDR3 DNA is the only sequence kept; it has 51 bases, read in frame from the first base. Beyond this particular receptor, the publication reports: About 5% of naive CD4, 3.5% of naive CD8, about 2.4% of memory CD4, and 0.35% to 0.4% of memory CD8 clonotypes were shared across several donors. Sampling was restricted to blood, and TCR repertoires in tissue are likely to differ from TCR repertoires in blood. Pairwise subsampling indicated that sequencing depth was expected to affect the degree of clonotype sharing among donors. Naive subsets generally had larger estimated clonotype richness than memory subsets. Compared with non-shared clonotypes, clonotypes shared by all four sorted-subset donors had higher generation probabilities. The small number of donors limited the genetic and exposure-history diversity represented. Incomplete sequencing was indicated by rarefaction of sorted-subset datasets, despite the large sequencing depth.

Healthy HIV-negative adults with no recently reported acute infections or vaccinations were included as donors. Only Caucasian adults living in Nashville, Tennessee, USA were represented among the donors. CD4+ T cells were enriched by magnetic negative selection, after which naive cells were positively selected on CD45RA and the negative fraction was taken as the memory subset. After blood collection by leukapheresis, PBMCs were isolated using Ficoll-Histopaque density gradient centrifugation and then cryopreserved in the vapor phase of liquid nitrogen. Purity and quantity of every magnetically sorted T cell population were checked by analytical flow cytometry. Each sorted fraction had its genomic DNA isolated and then quantified by UV absorbance on a Nanodrop 2000c. TCR CDR3 regions were amplified from genomic DNA by multiplex PCR using the deep immunoSEQ assay. Extracted genomic DNA from each cell subset was spread evenly across all wells of several immunoSEQ 96-well plates, with each plate serving as a replicate. For sorted subsets, 200 to 250 ng of genomic DNA, equivalent to 25,000 to 35,000 T cell genomes, went into each replicate PCR. The purified libraries were quantified using a Qubit 3.0 fluorometer, sized with a Bioanalyzer 2100, and then quantified again using the KAPA Library Quantification kit. A separate single-read 150-cycle Illumina NextSeq 550 flow cell was used to sequence each immunoSEQ 96-well plate. Per the authors' processing: Because the immunoSEQ output included only junctional sequences and no quality scores, the filtering could not be the same as the filtering used for full-length reads. Sequences were annotated with PyIR, a Python wrapper for IgBLAST v1.9, using IMGT germline references to assign V/J genes and CDR3. Any read was removed if the V/J assignment was weak (E-value above 1e-6), the CDR3 was missing, or the read contained stop codons, out-of-frame junctions, or ambiguous translated residues. V3J clonotypes were defined as sequences sharing the same inferred V gene, J gene, and CDR3 amino acid sequence. Percentage overlap between repertoires was computed as shared unique clonotypes divided by the size of the smaller repertoire. Richness of each repertoire was evaluated using RTK rarefaction, the Chao1 estimator, and Recon v2.1 estimates of unobserved clonotypes. For all TCRbeta clonotypes obtained by the gDNA method from a handful of donors, generation probabilities were computed with OLGA. TCRdb mirrors the immuneACCESS table, restricted to in-frame sequences. Some clones are absent from its copies; in checked studies, under half trace to an unresolved V gene, and the reason for the others is unknown. From that table come the V and J calls and clone size; the DNA was used to work out D and trimming. In all, the sample holds about 1.5 million clones, and 95% to 99% of those were seen once. Roughly 0.45% of the sample goes to the ten largest clones.

Sequenced: naive CD4+ T cells sorted from blood. The cell subset or site label, read with the paper, signifies: CD45RA+ positively selected. The V and J segments used are TRBV7-9 and TRBJ2-5; the D gene lacks a confident call. The sequence came from a man aged 30-40 years in good health. The DNA sequence follows: TGTGCCAGCTTTAACCAAATGACCCCCGCAAGTAGTGAGACCCAGTACTTC. This translates into CASFNQMTPASSETQYF.